The sequence of this T cell receptor beta chain was determined in a study of blood T cell repertoires in COVID-19. This CDR3 contains 13 residues. Trimming at V came to 0 bases and at J to 15 bases, leaving 6 bases not matched to a gene. CDR1 LGHDT and CDR2 YNNKEL come from the germline V gene (reference sequence). Only in-frame clones appear in the TCRdb table, and some are missing; sequencing was by immunoSEQ multiplex PCR. The sample contains roughly 140,000 clones, approximately 80% of which appear only once. The V and J genes are TRBV3-1 (or the pseudogene TRBV3-2) and TRBJ2-1, with 9 bases matching TRBD2. Material for sequencing was PBMCs or T cells enriched from blood (not recorded which). This TCR derives from a woman under 30 who had been exposed to COVID-19. In nucleotides, the CDR3 is TGTGCCAGCAGCCAAGATTATAGCGGGAGAGGGTTCTTC. This sequence encodes CASSQDYSGRGFF.